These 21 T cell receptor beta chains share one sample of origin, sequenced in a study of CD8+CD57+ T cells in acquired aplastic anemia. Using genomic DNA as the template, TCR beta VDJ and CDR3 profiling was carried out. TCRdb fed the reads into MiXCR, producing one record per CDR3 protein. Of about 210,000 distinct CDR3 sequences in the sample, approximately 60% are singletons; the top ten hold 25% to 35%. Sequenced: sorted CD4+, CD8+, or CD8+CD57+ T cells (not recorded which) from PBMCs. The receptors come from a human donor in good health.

CDR3 protein: CSAPLQTEKLFF. As DNA, the CDR3 is TGCAGTGCTCCGTTACAGACGGAAAAACTGTTTTTT. This chain uses TRBV20-1 with TRBJ1-4; D unresolved. CDR3 length: 12 amino acids. V dropped 5 bases and J dropped 8 bases, with 12 bases sitting between them. Per the germline V gene, CDR1 is DFQATT and CDR2 is SNEGSKA (reference sequence).

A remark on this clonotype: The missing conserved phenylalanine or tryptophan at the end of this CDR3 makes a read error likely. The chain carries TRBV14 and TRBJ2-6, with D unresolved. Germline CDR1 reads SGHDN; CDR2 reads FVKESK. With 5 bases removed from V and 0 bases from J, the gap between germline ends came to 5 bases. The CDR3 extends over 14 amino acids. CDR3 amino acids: CASSGRSGANVLTP. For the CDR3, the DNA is TGTGCCAGCAGCGGCCGCTCTGGGGCCAACGTCCTGACTCCA.

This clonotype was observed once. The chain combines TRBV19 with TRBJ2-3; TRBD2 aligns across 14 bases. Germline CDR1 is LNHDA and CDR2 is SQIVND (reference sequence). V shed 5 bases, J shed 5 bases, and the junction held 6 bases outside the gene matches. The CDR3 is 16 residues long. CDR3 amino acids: CASSWGTSGGKDTQYF. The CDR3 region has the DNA TGTGCCAGTAGTTGGGGGACTAGCGGGGGTAAAGATACGCAGTATTTT.

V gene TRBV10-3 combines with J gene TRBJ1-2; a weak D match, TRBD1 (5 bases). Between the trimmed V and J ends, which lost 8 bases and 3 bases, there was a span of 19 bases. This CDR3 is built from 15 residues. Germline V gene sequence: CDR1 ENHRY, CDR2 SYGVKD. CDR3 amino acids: CAIFVSAGVDYGYTF. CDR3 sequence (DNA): TGTGCCATCTTTGTGTCAGCGGGGGTGGACTATGGCTACACCTTC.

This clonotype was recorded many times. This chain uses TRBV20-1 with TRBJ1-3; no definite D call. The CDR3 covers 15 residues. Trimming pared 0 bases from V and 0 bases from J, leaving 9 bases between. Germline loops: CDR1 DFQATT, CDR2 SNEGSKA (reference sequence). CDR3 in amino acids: CSARDESSSGNTIYF. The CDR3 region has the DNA TGCAGTGCTAGAGATGAATCCAGCTCTGGAAACACCATATATTTT.

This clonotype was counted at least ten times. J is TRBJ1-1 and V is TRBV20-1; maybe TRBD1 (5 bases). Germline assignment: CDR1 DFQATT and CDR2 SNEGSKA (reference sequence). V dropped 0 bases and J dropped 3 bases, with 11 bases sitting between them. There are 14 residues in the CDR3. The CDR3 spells CSAREGRVDTEAFF. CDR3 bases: TGCAGTGCTAGAGAGGGGCGTGTCGACACTGAAGCTTTCTTT.

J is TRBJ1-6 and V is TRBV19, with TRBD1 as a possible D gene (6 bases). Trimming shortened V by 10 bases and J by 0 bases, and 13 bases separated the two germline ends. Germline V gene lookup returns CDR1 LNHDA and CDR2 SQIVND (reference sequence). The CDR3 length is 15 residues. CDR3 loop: CATRQESSYNSPLHF. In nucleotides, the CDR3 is TGTGCCACCAGACAGGAGAGCTCCTATAATTCACCCCTCCACTTT.

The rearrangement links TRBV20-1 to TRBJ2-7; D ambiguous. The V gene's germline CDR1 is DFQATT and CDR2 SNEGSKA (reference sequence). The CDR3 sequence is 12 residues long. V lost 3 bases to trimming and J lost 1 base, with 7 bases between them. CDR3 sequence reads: CSASVLSYEQYF. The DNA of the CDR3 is TGCAGTGCTAGTGTGCTTTCCTACGAGCAGTACTTC.

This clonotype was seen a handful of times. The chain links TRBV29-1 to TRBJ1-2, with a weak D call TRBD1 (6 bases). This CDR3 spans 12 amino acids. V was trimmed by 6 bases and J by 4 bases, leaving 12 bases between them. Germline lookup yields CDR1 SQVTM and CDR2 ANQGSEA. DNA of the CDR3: TGCAGCGTGGTGACAGGCCCCTATGGCTACACCTTC. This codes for CSVVTGPYGYTF.

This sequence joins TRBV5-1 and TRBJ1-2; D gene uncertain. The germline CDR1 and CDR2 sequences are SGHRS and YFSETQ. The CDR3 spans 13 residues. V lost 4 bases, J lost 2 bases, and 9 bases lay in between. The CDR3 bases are TGCGCCAGCAGCACGGAAGGGAACTATGGCTACACCTTC. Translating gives CASSTEGNYGYTF.

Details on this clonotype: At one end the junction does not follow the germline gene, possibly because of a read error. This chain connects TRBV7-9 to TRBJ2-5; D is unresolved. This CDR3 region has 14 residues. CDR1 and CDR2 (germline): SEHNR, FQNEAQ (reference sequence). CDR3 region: CAGSLPRLGETQYF. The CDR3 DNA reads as TGTGCCGGCAGCTTACCTCGGCTGGGGGAGACCCAGTACTTC.

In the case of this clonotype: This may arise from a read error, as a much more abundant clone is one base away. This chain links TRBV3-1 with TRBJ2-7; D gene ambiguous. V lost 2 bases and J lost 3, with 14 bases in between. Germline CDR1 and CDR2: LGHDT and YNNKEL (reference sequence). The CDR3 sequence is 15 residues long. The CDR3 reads CASSQKSLSNYEQYF. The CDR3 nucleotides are TGTGCCAGCAGCCAAAAATCACTGTCGAACTACGAGCAGTACTTC.

The CDR3 DNA is TGTGCCACCAGTGATCTGGGTGACAGGGGACGGCGAGAGCAGTACTTC. It specifies CATSDLGDRGRREQYF. The rearrangement joins TRBV24-1 to TRBJ2-7; 8 nucleotides match TRBD1. Germline trimming cut 3 bases from V and 7 bases from J; bases unmatched to any gene: 13. Looked up from germline, CDR1 is KGHDR and CDR2 is SFDVKD. The CDR3 covers 16 residues.

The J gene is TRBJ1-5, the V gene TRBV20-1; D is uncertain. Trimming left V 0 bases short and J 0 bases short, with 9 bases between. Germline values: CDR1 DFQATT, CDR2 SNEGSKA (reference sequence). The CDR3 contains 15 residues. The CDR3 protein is CSARDLRDSNQPQHF. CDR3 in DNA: TGCAGTGCTAGAGATTTAAGGGATAGCAATCAGCCCCAGCATTTT.

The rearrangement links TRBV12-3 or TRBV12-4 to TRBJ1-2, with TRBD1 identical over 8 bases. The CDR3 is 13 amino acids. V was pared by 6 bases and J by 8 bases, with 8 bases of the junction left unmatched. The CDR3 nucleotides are TGTGCCAGCAGACTGGACAGGGTCCGAGGCTACACCTTC. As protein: CASRLDRVRGYTF.

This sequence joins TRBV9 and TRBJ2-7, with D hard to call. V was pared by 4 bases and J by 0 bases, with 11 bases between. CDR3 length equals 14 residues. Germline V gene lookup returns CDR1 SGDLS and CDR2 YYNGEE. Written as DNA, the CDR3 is TGTGCCAGCAGCCCCCATCACACCTCCTACGAGCAGTACTTC. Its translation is CASSPHHTSYEQYF.

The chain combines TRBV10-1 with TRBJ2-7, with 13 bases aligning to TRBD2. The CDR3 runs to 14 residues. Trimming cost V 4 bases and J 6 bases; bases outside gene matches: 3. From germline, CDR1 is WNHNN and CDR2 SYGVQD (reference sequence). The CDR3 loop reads CASSGTSGGAEQYF. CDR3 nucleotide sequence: TGCGCCAGCAGTGGAACTAGCGGGGGGGCCGAGCAGTACTTC.

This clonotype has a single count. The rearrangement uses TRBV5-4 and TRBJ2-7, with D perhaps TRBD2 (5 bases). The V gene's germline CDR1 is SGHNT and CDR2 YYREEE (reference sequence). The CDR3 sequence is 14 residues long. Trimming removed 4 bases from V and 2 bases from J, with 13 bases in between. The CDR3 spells CASSPQEEAYEQYF. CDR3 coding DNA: TGTGCCAGCAGCCCGCAGGAGGAGGCCTACGAGCAGTACTTC.

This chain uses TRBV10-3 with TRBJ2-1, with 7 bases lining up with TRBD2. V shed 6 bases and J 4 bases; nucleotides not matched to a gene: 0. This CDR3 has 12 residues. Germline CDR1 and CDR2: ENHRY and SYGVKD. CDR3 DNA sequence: TGTGCCATCAGGGGACTATACAATGAGCAGTTCTTC. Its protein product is CAIRGLYNEQFF.

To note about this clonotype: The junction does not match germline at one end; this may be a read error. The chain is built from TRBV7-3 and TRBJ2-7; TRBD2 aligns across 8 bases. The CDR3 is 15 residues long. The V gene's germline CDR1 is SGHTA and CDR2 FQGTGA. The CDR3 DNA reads TGTGCCAGCAGCCTAACCGGGACTAGTACCTACGAGCAGTACTTC. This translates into CASSLTGTSTYEQYF.

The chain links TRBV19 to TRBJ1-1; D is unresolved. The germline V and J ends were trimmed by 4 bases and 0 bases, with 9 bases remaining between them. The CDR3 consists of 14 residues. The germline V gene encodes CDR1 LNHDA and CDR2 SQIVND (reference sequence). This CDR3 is CASSNGRMNTEAFF. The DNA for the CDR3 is TGTGCCAGTAGTAACGGACGGATGAACACTGAAGCTTTCTTT. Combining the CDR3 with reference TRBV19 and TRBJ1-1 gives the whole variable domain DGGITQSPKYLFRKEGQNVTLSCEQNLNHDAMYWYRQDPGQGLRLIYYSQIVNDFQKGDIAEGYSVSREKKESFPLTVTSAQKNPTAFYLCASSNGRMNTEAFFGQGTRLTVV.